One and the same sample provided the 10 T cell receptor beta chains below, sequenced in a study of T cell responses to AZD1222 COVID-19 vaccine. Here immunoSEQ multiplex PCR was the method, and the copy in TCRdb shows in-frame clones only, minus some. This sample has 95,000 to 110,000 clones, with 93% found just once. The input for sequencing was peripheral blood, taken on day 0 of AZD1222 vaccination. The receptors were gathered from an adult in good health.

The rearrangement links TRBV28 to TRBJ1-5; D is undetermined. The CDR3 is 12 amino acids. Germline V gene sequence: CDR1 MDHEN, CDR2 SYDVKM. With 6 bases removed from V and 4 bases from J, the gap between germline ends came to 7 bases. CDR3 sequence: CASSPVNQPQHF. The CDR3 nucleotides read TGTGCCAGCAGCCCCGTTAATCAGCCCCAGCATTTT.

The chain combines TRBV7-9 with TRBJ1-2; D call uncertain. Germline assignment: CDR1 SEHNR and CDR2 FQNEAQ (reference sequence). This CDR3 spans 11 amino acids. V gave up 3 bases and J gave up 9 bases, with 8 bases separating them. The CDR3 protein is CASSFIDSYTF. The CDR3, as DNA: TGTGCCAGCAGCTTTATCGACAGCTACACCTTC.

The gene calls are TRBV19 and TRBJ1-1, with TRBD1 as a possible D gene (5 bases). Germline V gene sequence: CDR1 LNHDA, CDR2 SQIVND (reference sequence). This CDR3 is 13 amino acids long. Trimming took off 5 bases at V and 3 bases at J, with 10 bases between the two ends. The chain's CDR3 is CASSDGGHTEAFF. CDR3 nucleotides: TGTGCCAGTAGTGATGGGGGTCACACTGAAGCTTTCTTT.

This clone was recorded once. The V call is TRBV5-4, the J call TRBJ1-6, with 9 bases fitting TRBD1. The ends lost 5 bases at V and 7 bases at J; junction bases unmatched: 4. Germline V gives CDR1 SGHNT, CDR2 YYREEE (reference sequence). This CDR3 region has 14 residues. The CDR3 DNA sequence: TGTGCCAGCAGGGAGGGACAGGGAAATTCACCCCTCCACTTT. It encodes CASREGQGNSPLHF.

This chain links TRBV19 with TRBJ1-2; D gene unclear. V lost 5 bases and J lost 4, with 5 bases in between. The CDR3 runs 11 residues. Germline values: CDR1 LNHDA, CDR2 SQIVND (reference sequence). The CDR3 nucleotides are TGTGCCAGTAGTGTGAGCTATGGCTACACCTTC. It specifies CASSVSYGYTF.

The rearrangement joins TRBV27 to TRBJ1-4, with D tentatively TRBD1 (5 bases). The CDR3 extends over 17 amino acids. Trimming left V 4 bases short and J 3 bases short, with 18 bases between. Germline V gives CDR1 MNHEY, CDR2 SMNVEV (reference sequence). The CDR3 DNA is TGTGCCAGCAGTTCCGGTTGGGGCGGACGGGCTAATGAAAAACTGTTTTTT. Encoded protein: CASSSGWGGRANEKLFF.

The gene calls are TRBV3-1 (or the pseudogene TRBV3-2) and TRBJ2-3; D is tentatively TRBD1 or TRBD2 (6 bases each). This CDR3 comprises 12 residues. The germline V gene has CDR1 LGHDT and CDR2 YNNKEL (reference sequence). Trimming took off 4 bases at V and 6 bases at J, with 8 bases between the two ends. This chain's CDR3 is CASSPGADTQYF. Written as DNA, the CDR3 is TGTGCCAGCAGCCCGGGGGCGGATACGCAGTATTTT.

This chain connects TRBV7-6 to TRBJ2-3; D is perhaps TRBD1 (5 bases). The germline gives CDR1 SGHVS, CDR2 FNYEAQ. Trimming took off 1 base at V and 3 bases at J, with 8 bases between the two ends. This CDR3 contains 14 residues. The CDR3 loop is CASSLGQLTDTQYF. In nucleotides, the CDR3 is TGTGCCAGCAGCTTAGGACAGCTTACAGATACGCAGTATTTT.

The chain recombines TRBV15 with TRBJ1-5, with 7 bases that match TRBD1. CDR3 length: 18 residues. Trimming removed 1 base from V and 0 bases from J; junction bases left unmatched: 9. The germline gives CDR1 LNHNV, CDR2 YYDKDF (reference sequence). Written as DNA, the CDR3 is TGTGCCACCAGCAGAGTCGGGGGACAGAAATATAGCAATCAGCCCCAGCATTTT. Amino acids: CATSRVGGQKYSNQPQHF. Complete variable domain (other parts from reference TRBV15 and TRBJ1-5): DAMVIQNPRYQVTQFGKPVTLSCSQTLNHNVMYWYQQKSSQAPKLLFHYYDKDFNNEADTPDNFQSRRPNTSFCFLDIRSPGLGDTAMYLCATSRVGGQKYSNQPQHFGDGTRLSIL.

The gene calls are TRBV11-2 and TRBJ1-2; D gene unclear. The CDR3 has 13 amino acids. Trimming took 1 base from V and 3 from J, leaving 6 bases between them. Germline V gives CDR1 SGHAT, CDR2 FQNNGV. The CDR3 DNA follows: TGTGCCAGCAGCTTAGGGGTCGACTATGGCTACACCTTC. Its translation: CASSLGVDYGYTF.